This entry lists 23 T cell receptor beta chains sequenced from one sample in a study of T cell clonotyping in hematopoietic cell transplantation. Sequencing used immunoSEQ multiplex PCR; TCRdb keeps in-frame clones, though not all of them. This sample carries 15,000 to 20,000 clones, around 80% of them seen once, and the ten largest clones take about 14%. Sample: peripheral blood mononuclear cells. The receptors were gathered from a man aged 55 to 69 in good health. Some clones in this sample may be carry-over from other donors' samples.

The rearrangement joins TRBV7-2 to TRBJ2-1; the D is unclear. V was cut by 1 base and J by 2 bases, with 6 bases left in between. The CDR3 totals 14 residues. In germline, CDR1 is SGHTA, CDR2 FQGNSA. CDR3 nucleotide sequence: TGTGCCAGCAGCTTAGTAACTACCTACAATGAGCAGTTCTTC. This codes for CASSLVTTYNEQFF.

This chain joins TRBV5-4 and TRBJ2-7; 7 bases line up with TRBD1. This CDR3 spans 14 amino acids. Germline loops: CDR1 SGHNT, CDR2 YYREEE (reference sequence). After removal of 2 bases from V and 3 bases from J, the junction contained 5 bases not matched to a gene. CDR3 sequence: CASSFGTELYEQYF. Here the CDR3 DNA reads TGTGCCAGCAGCTTCGGGACAGAACTCTACGAGCAGTACTTC.

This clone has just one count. This CDR3 reads CASSFGGLYNQPQHF. Here the CDR3 DNA reads TGTGCCAGCAGCTTCGGGGGGCTCTACAATCAGCCCCAGCATTTT. This chain connects TRBV5-6 to TRBJ1-5; D may be TRBD1 (6 bases). Trimming cost V 2 bases and J 3 bases, with 12 bases left between them. CDR1 is SGHDT and CDR2 is YYEEEE in the germline V gene. The CDR3 covers 15 residues.

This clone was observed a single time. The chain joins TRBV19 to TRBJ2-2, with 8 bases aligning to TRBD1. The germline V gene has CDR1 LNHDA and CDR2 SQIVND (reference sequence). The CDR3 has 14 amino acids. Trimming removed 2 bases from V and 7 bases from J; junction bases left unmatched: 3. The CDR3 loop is CASSIRDRRGELFF. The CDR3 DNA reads TGTGCCAGTAGTATAAGGGACAGGCGCGGGGAGCTGTTTTTT. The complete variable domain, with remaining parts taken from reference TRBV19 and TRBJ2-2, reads DGGITQSPKYLFRKEGQNVTLSCEQNLNHDAMYWYRQDPGQGLRLIYYSQIVNDFQKGDIAEGYSVSREKKESFPLTVTSAQKNPTAFYLCASSIRDRRGELFFGEGSRLTVL.

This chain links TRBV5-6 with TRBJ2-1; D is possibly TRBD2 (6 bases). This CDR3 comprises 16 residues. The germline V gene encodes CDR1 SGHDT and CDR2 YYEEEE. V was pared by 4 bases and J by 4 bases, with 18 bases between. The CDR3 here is CASSAGGNGLYNEQFF. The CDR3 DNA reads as TGTGCCAGCAGCGCCGGAGGGAACGGCCTATACAATGAGCAGTTCTTC.

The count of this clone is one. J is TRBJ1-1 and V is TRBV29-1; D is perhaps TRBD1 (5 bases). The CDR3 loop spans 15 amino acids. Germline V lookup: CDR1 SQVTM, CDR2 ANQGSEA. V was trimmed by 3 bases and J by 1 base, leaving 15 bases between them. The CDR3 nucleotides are TGCAGCGTTGAGGGGCCGTCTCAGGAGAACACTGAAGCTTTCTTT. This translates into CSVEGPSQENTEAFF.

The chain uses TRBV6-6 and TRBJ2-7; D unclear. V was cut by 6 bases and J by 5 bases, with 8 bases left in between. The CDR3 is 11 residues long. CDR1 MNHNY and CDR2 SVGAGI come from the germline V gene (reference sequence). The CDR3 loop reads CASSLPDEQYF. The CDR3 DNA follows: TGTGCCAGCAGCCTACCCGACGAGCAGTACTTC.

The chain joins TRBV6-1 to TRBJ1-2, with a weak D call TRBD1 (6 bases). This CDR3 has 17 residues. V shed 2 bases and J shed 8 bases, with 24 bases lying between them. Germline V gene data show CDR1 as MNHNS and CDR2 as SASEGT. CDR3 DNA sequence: TGTGCCAGCAGTGAACGGACAGCGATTCCTCTTAAAGAGGGCTACACCTTC. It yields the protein CASSERTAIPLKEGYTF.

This CDR3 is CASSPEGGSPYEQYF. For the CDR3, the DNA is TGTGCCAGCTCCCCCGAGGGGGGATCCCCCTACGAGCAGTACTTC. The chain couples TRBV4-2 to TRBJ2-7, with D tentatively TRBD1 or TRBD2 (6 bases each). Trimming took off 8 bases at V and 2 bases at J, with 19 bases between the two ends. In germline, CDR1 is LGHNA, CDR2 YNFKEQ. This CDR3 is 15 amino acids long.

Here the CDR3 DNA reads TGTGCCAGCAGTTTATTGGGCAGGGGCTTTTTTAATGAAAAACTGTTTTTT. Translating gives CASSLLGRGFFNEKLFF. The gene calls are TRBV28 and TRBJ1-4; D is perhaps TRBD1 (6 bases). Germline V lookup: CDR1 MDHEN, CDR2 SYDVKM. The V end was cut by 1 base, the J end by 4 bases, with 16 bases between. The CDR3 length is 17 residues.

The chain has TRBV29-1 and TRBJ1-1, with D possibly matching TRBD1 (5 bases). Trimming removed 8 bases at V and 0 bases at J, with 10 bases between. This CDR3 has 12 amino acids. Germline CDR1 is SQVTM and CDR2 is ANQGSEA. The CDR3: CSKTVLNTEAFF. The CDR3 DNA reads TGCAGCAAGACAGTCTTGAACACTGAAGCTTTCTTT.

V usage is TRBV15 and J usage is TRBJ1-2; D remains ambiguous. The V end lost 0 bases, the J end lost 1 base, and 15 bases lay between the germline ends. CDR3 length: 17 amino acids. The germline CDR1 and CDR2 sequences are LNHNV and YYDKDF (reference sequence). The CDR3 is CATSRDLGRGLNYGYTF. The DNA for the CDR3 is TGTGCCACCAGCAGAGATTTGGGCCGAGGACTTAACTATGGCTACACCTTC.

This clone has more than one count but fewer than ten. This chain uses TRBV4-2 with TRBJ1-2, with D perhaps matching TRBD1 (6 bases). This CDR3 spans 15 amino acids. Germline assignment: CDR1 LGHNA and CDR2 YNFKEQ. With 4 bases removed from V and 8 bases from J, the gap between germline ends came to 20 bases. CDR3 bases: TGTGCCAGCAGCCCGGGGCGTACAGGGAGGTACGGCTACACCTTC. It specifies CASSPGRTGRYGYTF.

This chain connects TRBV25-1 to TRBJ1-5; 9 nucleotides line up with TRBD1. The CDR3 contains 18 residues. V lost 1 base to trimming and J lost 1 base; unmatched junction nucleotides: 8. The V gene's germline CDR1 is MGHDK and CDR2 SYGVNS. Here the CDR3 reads CASSEWDTGQGSNQPQHF. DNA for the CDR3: TGTGCCAGCAGTGAATGGGACACGGGACAGGGAAGCAATCAGCCCCAGCATTTT.

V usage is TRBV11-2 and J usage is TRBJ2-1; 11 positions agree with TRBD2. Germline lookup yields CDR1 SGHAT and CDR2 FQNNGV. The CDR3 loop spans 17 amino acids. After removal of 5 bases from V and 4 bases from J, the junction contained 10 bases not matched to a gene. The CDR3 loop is CASSPIAGGLSYNEQFF. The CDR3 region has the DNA TGTGCCAGCAGCCCGATAGCGGGAGGGCTGAGTTACAATGAGCAGTTCTTC.

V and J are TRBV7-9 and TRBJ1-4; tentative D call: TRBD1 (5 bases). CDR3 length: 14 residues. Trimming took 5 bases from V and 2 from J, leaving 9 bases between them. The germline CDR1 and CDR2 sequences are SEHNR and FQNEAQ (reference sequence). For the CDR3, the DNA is TGTGCCAGCAGCCCGGGGCTGACTAATGAAAAACTGTTTTTT. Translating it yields CASSPGLTNEKLFF.

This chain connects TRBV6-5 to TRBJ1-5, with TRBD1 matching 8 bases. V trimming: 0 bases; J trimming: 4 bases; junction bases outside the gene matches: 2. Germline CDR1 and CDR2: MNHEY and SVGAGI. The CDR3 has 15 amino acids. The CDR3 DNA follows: TGTGCCAGCAGTTACTCAGGACAGGGAAATCAGCCCCAGCATTTT. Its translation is CASSYSGQGNQPQHF.

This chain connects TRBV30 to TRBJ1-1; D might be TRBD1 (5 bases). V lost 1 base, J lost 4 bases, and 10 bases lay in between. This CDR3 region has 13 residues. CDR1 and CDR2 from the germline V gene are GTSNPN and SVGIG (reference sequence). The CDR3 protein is CAWSAGTGTEAFF. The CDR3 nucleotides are TGTGCCTGGAGTGCTGGGACGGGCACTGAAGCTTTCTTT.

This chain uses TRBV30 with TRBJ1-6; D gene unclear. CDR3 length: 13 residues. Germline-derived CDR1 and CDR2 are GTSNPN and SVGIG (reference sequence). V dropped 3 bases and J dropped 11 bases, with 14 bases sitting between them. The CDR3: CAWSEGRQAPLHF. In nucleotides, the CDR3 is TGTGCCTGGAGCGAGGGCAGGCAGGCACCCCTCCACTTT.

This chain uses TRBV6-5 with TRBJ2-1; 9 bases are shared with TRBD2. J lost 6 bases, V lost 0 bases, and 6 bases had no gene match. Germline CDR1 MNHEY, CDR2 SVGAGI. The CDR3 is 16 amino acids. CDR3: CASSYSISGGVNEQFF. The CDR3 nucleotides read TGTGCCAGCAGTTACTCGATTAGCGGGGGTGTCAATGAGCAGTTCTTC.

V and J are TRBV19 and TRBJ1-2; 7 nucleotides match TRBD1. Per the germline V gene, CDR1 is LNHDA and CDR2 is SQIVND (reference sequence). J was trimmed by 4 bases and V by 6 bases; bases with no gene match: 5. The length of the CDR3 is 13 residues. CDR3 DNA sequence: TGTGCCAGTAGCCCGGGACAGCCCTATGGCTACACCTTC. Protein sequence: CASSPGQPYGYTF.

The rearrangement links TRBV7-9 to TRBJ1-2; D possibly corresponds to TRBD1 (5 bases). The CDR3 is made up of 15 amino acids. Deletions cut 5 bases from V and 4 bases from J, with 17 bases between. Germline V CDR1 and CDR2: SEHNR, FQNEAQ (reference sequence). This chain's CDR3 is CASSPPDLGPYGYTF. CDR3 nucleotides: TGTGCCAGCAGCCCCCCGGACTTGGGGCCCTATGGCTACACCTTC.

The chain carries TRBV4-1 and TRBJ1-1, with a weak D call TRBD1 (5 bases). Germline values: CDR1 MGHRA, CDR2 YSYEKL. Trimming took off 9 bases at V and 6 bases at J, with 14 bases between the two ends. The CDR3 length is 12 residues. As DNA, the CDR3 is TGCGCCAGTAAGCGCGGGGGGGCTGAAGCTTTCTTT. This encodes CASKRGGAEAFF.